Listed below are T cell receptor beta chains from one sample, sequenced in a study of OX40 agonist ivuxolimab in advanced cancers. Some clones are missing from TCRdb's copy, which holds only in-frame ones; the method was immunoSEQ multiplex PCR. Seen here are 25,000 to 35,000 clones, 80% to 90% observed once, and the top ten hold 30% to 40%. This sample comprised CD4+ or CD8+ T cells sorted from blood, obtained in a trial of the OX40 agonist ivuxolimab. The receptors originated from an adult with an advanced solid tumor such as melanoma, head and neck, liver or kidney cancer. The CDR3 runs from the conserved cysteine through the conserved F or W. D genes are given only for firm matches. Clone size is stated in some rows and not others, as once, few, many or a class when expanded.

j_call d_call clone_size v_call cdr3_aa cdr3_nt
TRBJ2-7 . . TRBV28 CASSPFGSSYEQYF TGTGCCAGCAGTCCTTTCGGGAGCTCCTACGAGCAGTACTTC
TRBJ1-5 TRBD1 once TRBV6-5 CASKATGYSNQPQHF TGTGCCAGCAAAGCGACAGGGTATAGCAATCAGCCCCAGCATTTT
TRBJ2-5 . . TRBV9 CASSDPRRVGNETQYF TGTGCCAGCAGCGACCCCCGTCGGGTAGGGAACGAGACCCAGTACTTC
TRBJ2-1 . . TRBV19 CASSPGLFSYNEQFF TGTGCCAGTAGTCCGGGACTCTTCTCCTACAATGAGCAGTTCTTC
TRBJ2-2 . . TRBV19 CASSIAGERVPTGELFF TGTGCCAGTAGTATAGCAGGAGAAAGGGTCCCCACCGGGGAGCTGTTTTTT
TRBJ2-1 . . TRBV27 CASSLEFYNEQFF TGTGCCAGCAGTTTAGAGTTCTACAATGAGCAGTTCTTC
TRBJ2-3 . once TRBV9 CASSVGGGLSTDTQYF TGTGCCAGCAGCGTAGGGGGCGGGCTAAGCACAGATACGCAGTATTTT
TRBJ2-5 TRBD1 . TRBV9 CASSVTGTGIGETQYF TGTGCCAGCAGCGTTACCGGGACAGGGATCGGAGAGACCCAGTACTTC
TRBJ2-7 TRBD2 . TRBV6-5 CASHPGTSVSYEQYF TGTGCCAGCCATCCCGGGACTAGCGTCTCCTACGAGCAGTACTTC
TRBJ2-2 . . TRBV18 CASSPPQGANTGELFF TGTGCCAGCTCACCACCACAGGGAGCGAACACCGGGGAGCTGTTTTTT
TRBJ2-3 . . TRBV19 CASSLVSGITDTQYF TGTGCCAGTAGCTTGGTATCGGGGATCACAGATACGCAGTATTTT
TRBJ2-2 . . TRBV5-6 CASSARPGRDTGELFF TGTGCCAGCAGCGCCCGACCCGGGCGGGACACCGGGGAGCTGTTTTTT
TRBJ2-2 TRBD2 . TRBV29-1 CSAEASGRAGELFF TGCAGCGCCGAGGCGAGCGGGAGGGCCGGGGAGCTGTTTTTT
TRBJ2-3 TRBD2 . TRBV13 CASSSGLAGGTSTDTQYF TGTGCCAGCAGCTCGGGACTAGCGGGGGGAACTAGCACAGATACGCAGTATTTT
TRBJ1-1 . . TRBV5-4 CASSFLLSLNTEAFF TGTGCCAGCAGCTTCCTCTTATCCTTGAACACTGAAGCTTTCTTT
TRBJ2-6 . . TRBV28 CASRQDAGANVLTF TGTGCCAGCAGGCAGGATGCTGGGGCCAACGTCCTGACTTTC
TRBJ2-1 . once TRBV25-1 CASIYRLDRNEQFF TGTGCCAGCATTTATAGGCTGGACCGCAATGAGCAGTTCTTC
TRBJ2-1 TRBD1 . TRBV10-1 CASSSPGQGTLEQFF TGCGCCAGCAGTTCTCCGGGACAGGGGACATTAGAGCAGTTCTTC
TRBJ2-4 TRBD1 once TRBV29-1 CSVDRDRGEDTKNIQYF TGCAGCGTGGACCGGGACAGGGGGGAAGATACCAAAAACATTCAGTACTTC
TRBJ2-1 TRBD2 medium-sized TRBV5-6 CASSLEGAGPYNEQFF TGTGCCAGCAGCTTGGAAGGAGCGGGACCCTACAATGAGCAGTTCTTC
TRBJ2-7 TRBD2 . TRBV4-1 CASSPRLAGVGSSYEQYF TGCGCCAGCAGCCCGAGACTAGCGGGAGTCGGGAGCTCCTACGAGCAGTACTTC
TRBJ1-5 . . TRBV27 CASSPRDRSSQPQHF TGTGCCAGCAGTCCGAGAGACAGGTCTAGTCAGCCCCAGCATTTT
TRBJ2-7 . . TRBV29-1 CSVEVWTDNLSYEQYF TGCAGCGTTGAAGTCTGGACAGACAATCTCTCCTACGAGCAGTACTTC
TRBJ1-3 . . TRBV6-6 CASSRTENTIYF TGTGCCAGCAGCCGTACAGAGAACACCATATATTTT
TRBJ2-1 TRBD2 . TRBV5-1 CASSLAGLVDHEQFF TGCGCCAGCAGCTTGGCGGGACTAGTTGACCATGAGCAGTTCTTC
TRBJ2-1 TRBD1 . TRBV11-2 CASSYRQGNEQFF TGTGCCAGCAGCTACCGACAGGGCAATGAGCAGTTCTTC
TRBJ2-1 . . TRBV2 CASSDGGVFNEQFF TGTGCCAGCAGTGATGGGGGAGTGTTCAATGAGCAGTTCTTC
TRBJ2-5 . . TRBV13 CASSPYRVAGETQYF TGTGCCAGCAGCCCTTACAGGGTAGCGGGTGAGACCCAGTACTTC
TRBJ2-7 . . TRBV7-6 CASSLGSFTGEDEQYF TGTGCCAGCAGCTTAGGGAGCTTCACGGGGGAGGACGAGCAGTACTTC
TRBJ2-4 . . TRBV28 CASSRQRHQNIQYF TGTGCCAGCAGTCGACAAAGGCACCAAAACATTCAGTACTTC
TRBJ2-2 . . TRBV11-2 CASSPNRGLNTGELFF TGTGCCAGCAGCCCGAATCGAGGCTTGAACACCGGGGAGCTGTTTTTT
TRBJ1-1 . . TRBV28 CASSFNMNTEAFF TGTGCCAGCAGTTTCAACATGAACACTGAAGCTTTCTTT
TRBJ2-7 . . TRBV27 CASSLSKAGLAYEQYF TGTGCCAGCAGTTTGAGTAAGGCGGGTTTGGCCTACGAGCAGTACTTC
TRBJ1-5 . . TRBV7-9 CASQGLNQPQHF TGTGCCAGTCAGGGTTTGAATCAGCCCCAGCATTTT
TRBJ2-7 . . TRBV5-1 CASSFRTGEQYF TGCGCCAGCAGCTTCCGGACTGGGGAGCAGTACTTC
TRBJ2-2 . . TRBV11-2 CASSLVDSGTGELFF TGTGCCAGCAGCTTAGTAGATTCCGGGACCGGGGAGCTGTTTTTT
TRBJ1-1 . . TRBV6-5 CASSYSRALNTEAFF TGTGCCAGCAGTTACTCGCGAGCGCTGAACACTGAAGCTTTCTTT